These 28 T cell receptor beta chains came from one sample sequenced in a study of a mutant IDH1 vaccine in newly diagnosed glioma. The time point is: week 23, last vaccination. Every vaccination contained 300 ug of the mutant IDH1 20-mer peptide and was paired with topical imiquimod. These receptors' antigens are unknown. The data were produced by immunoSEQ multiplex PCR, yet TCRdb's version contains in-frame clones alone and is incomplete. The data show about 44,000 clones, around 90% seen once. Here the sequenced sample was PBMCs, taken from a glioma patient whose treatment included an IDH1 peptide vaccine. Receptor source: a man aged 50-60 years with glioma.

The rearrangement links TRBV5-6 to TRBJ1-3, with D tentatively TRBD1 (5 bases). CDR1 SGHDT and CDR2 YYEEEE come from the germline V gene. V gave up 5 bases and J gave up 0 bases, with 15 bases separating them. The CDR3 covers 16 residues. The CDR3 reads CASSRRGFPSGNTIYF. For the CDR3, the DNA is TGTGCCAGCAGTCGGAGGGGTTTCCCCTCTGGAAACACCATATATTTT.

The rearrangement links TRBV19 to TRBJ1-5; D is perhaps TRBD1 (5 bases). This CDR3 spans 14 amino acids. V lost 3 bases and J lost 4, with 10 bases in between. CDR1 LNHDA and CDR2 SQIVND come from the germline V gene (reference sequence). CDR3 nucleotide sequence: TGTGCCAGTAGTATGGGGCAGTTGAATCAGCCCCAGCATTTT. The encoded protein is CASSMGQLNQPQHF.

This clone was observed a few times. This chain connects TRBV6-1 to TRBJ1-4, with unresolved D. This CDR3 spans 14 amino acids. Per the germline V gene, CDR1 is MNHNS and CDR2 is SASEGT. V shed 5 bases and J shed 5 bases, with 12 bases lying between them. The CDR3, as DNA: TGTGCCAGCAGTCGGGATCGGGCAAATGAAAAACTGTTTTTT. Its protein product is CASSRDRANEKLFF.

The CDR3, as DNA: TGCGCCAGCAGCTTGACGGGGGGAATTGGCACTGAAGCTTTCTTT. Translation gives CASSLTGGIGTEAFF. V usage is TRBV5-1 and J usage is TRBJ1-1; D is perhaps TRBD1 (5 bases). The CDR3 runs to 15 residues. Trimming cost V 1 base and J 4 bases, with 14 bases left between them. CDR1 SGHRS and CDR2 YFSETQ come from the germline V gene.

The chain links TRBV7-9 to TRBJ1-4; D may be TRBD1 (6 bases). In germline, CDR1 is SEHNR, CDR2 FQNEAQ (reference sequence). V lost 5 bases and J 7 bases, leaving 14 bases between the germline ends. This CDR3 contains 14 residues. CDR3 nucleotide sequence: TGTGCCAGCAGCCTCCGGGGGGCGGGTGAAAAACTGTTTTTT. It translates to CASSLRGAGEKLFF.

The V gene is TRBV6-6, the J gene TRBJ1-4, with 10 bases that match TRBD1. This CDR3 comprises 15 residues. J gave up 7 bases and V 6 bases, and 8 bases lay outside the gene matches. The germline V gene encodes CDR1 MNHNY and CDR2 SVGAGI (reference sequence). DNA of the CDR3: TGTGCCAGCAGCCCCCCGGGGGACAGGGGTGAAAAACTGTTTTTT. This encodes CASSPPGDRGEKLFF.

This clone was seen just once. The sample holds other DNA sequences that translate to the same CDR3. This rearrangement joins TRBV6-1 to TRBJ2-7, with 10 bases lining up with TRBD1. The CDR3 is 13 residues long. Germline loops: CDR1 MNHNS, CDR2 SASEGT. J lost 2 bases, V lost 6 bases, and 1 base had no gene match. CDR3 nucleotide sequence: TGTGCCAGCAGAGGACAGGGGGCCTACGAGCAGTACTTC. It yields the protein CASRGQGAYEQYF.

The genes are TRBV29-1 and TRBJ2-1, with D perhaps matching TRBD1 or TRBD2 (5 bases each). This CDR3 is built from 15 residues. The V end lost 3 bases, the J end lost 5 bases, and 17 bases lay between the germline ends. The germline gives CDR1 SQVTM, CDR2 ANQGSEA. CDR3 sequence (DNA): TGCAGCGTTGATGATCGGGCAGGGCGGGACAATGAGCAGTTCTTC. It yields the protein CSVDDRAGRDNEQFF.

This sequence joins TRBV7-9 and TRBJ2-7; tentatively, D is TRBD1 (6 bases). Trimming took 4 bases from V and 0 from J, leaving 13 bases between them. The CDR3 is made up of 15 amino acids. The germline V gene has CDR1 SEHNR and CDR2 FQNEAQ (reference sequence). CDR3 protein: CASSSGQNPSYEQYF. The CDR3 bases are TGTGCCAGCAGCTCCGGACAGAACCCCTCCTACGAGCAGTACTTC.

The chain recombines TRBV9 with TRBJ2-1; D perhaps matches TRBD2 (6 bases). With 4 bases removed from V and 9 bases from J, the gap between germline ends came to 23 bases. Per the germline V gene, CDR1 is SGDLS and CDR2 is YYNGEE. The CDR3 totals 16 residues. CDR3 residues: CASSPWDSRVGGEQFF. The CDR3 DNA reads as TGTGCCAGCAGCCCCTGGGACTCCCGGGTTGGGGGTGAGCAGTTCTTC.

This clone was counted a single time. This rearrangement joins TRBV30 to TRBJ1-2; 7 positions agree with TRBD1. This CDR3 region has 14 residues. Germline CDR1 and CDR2: GTSNPN and SVGIG (reference sequence). V lost 0 bases, J lost 2 bases, and 3 bases stayed unmatched. In DNA form, the CDR3 reads TGTGCCTGGAGTGTTCTAGGGGGCAACTATGGCTACACCTTC. It encodes CAWSVLGGNYGYTF.

The rearrangement joins TRBV5-5 to TRBJ2-7; 10 bases are shared with TRBD2. This CDR3 is 15 amino acids long. V was clipped by 0 bases and J by 4 bases; unmatched bases: 4. CDR1 and CDR2 from the germline V gene are SGHKS and YYEKEE (reference sequence). CDR3 in amino acids: CASSLGLAGEYEQYF. CDR3 bases: TGTGCCAGCAGCTTGGGGCTAGCGGGAGAATACGAGCAGTACTTC.

The CDR3 DNA sequence: TGTGCCTGGAGTGGGTACGGAGTCACAGATACGCAGTATTTT. Protein: CAWSGYGVTDTQYF. The chain has TRBV30 and TRBJ2-3; no clear D. The CDR3 length is 14 residues. Germline assignment: CDR1 GTSNPN and CDR2 SVGIG (reference sequence). V was shortened by 1 base and J by 2 bases, with 10 bases between the two germline ends.

The J gene is TRBJ2-1, the V gene TRBV5-1, with TRBD1 identical over 8 bases. Germline CDR1 and CDR2: SGHRS and YFSETQ. The V and J ends lost 4 bases and 9 bases, in that order; junction bases with no gene match: 9. The CDR3 runs to 14 residues. The CDR3 bases are TGCGCCAGCAGCCGACAGGGGAAAGTCGGTGAGCAGTTCTTC. This encodes CASSRQGKVGEQFF.

CDR3 sequence: CASSFSRDNQETQYF. CDR3 DNA: TGTGCCAGCAGCTTCAGCCGGGACAACCAAGAGACCCAGTACTTC. The chain links TRBV7-2 to TRBJ2-5, with D maybe TRBD1 (6 bases). Germline V CDR1 and CDR2: SGHTA, FQGNSA. Trimming shortened V by 3 bases and J by 0 bases, and 11 bases separated the two germline ends. The CDR3 contains 15 residues.

The sample holds a few counts of this clone. The chain joins TRBV30 to TRBJ1-5; no reliable D call. Germline values: CDR1 GTSNPN, CDR2 SVGIG (reference sequence). Deletions cut 5 bases from V and 4 bases from J, with 9 bases between. This CDR3 has 12 amino acids. Written as DNA, the CDR3 is TGTGCCTGGGACCGGGCAAATCAGCCCCAGCATTTT. Translated, it gives CAWDRANQPQHF. Full variable domain (remainder filled in from reference TRBV30 and TRBJ1-5): SQTIHQWPATLVQPVGSPLSLECTVEGTSNPNLYWYRQAAGRGLQLLFYSVGIGQISSEVPQNLSASRPQDRQFILSSKKLLLSDSGFYLCAWDRANQPQHFGDGTRLSIL.

The chain has TRBV11-2 and TRBJ1-4; D is undetermined. V was cut by 0 bases and J by 4 bases, with 12 bases left in between. CDR1 and CDR2 (germline): SGHAT, FQNNGV. There are 16 residues in the CDR3. CDR3 sequence (DNA): TGTGCCAGCAGCTTAGAAGTAGTGAGCCTTAATGAAAAACTGTTTTTT. Translation: CASSLEVVSLNEKLFF. Using reference TRBV11-2 and TRBJ1-4 for the parts outside the CDR3, the full variable domain is EAGVAQSPRYKIIEKRQSVAFWCNPISGHATLYWYQQILGQGPKLLIQFQNNGVVDDSQLPKDRFSAERLKGVDSTLKIQPAKLEDSAVYLCASSLEVVSLNEKLFFGSGTQLSVL.

V and J are TRBV19 and TRBJ1-4; D call uncertain. The CDR3 runs 15 residues. Trimming stripped 5 bases from V and 0 bases from J, with 10 bases between. CDR1 and CDR2 from the germline V gene are LNHDA and SQIVND (reference sequence). CDR3 nucleotides: TGTGCCAGTAGTTTCACCCCAGCAACTAATGAAAAACTGTTTTTT. Amino acid sequence: CASSFTPATNEKLFF.

With regard to this clone: Other nucleotide sequences from this sample produce the same CDR3. This chain joins TRBV15 and TRBJ1-2, with D possibly TRBD1 on 5 matching bases. The CDR3 totals 14 residues. V lost 3 bases, J lost 2 bases, and 10 bases lay in between. Germline loops: CDR1 LNHNV, CDR2 YYDKDF (reference sequence). CDR3 nucleotides: TGTGCCACCAGCAGGGGGGACGGAAACTATGGCTACACCTTC. It yields the protein CATSRGDGNYGYTF.

V usage is TRBV2 and J usage is TRBJ2-7, with D perhaps matching TRBD2 (5 bases). The CDR3 loop spans 14 amino acids. V shed 7 bases and J shed 3 bases, with 16 bases lying between them. CDR1 and CDR2 (germline): SNHLY, FYNNEI. The chain's CDR3 is CASKEAGTRYEQYF. Written as DNA, the CDR3 is TGTGCCAGCAAGGAGGCGGGCACCCGCTACGAGCAGTACTTC.

The V call is TRBV10-2, the J call TRBJ1-1; D is possibly TRBD1 (5 bases). From germline, CDR1 is WSHSY and CDR2 SAAADI. Deletions cut 2 bases from V and 4 bases from J, with 11 bases between. The CDR3 runs 14 residues. The DNA of the CDR3 is TGCGCCAGCAGTGAGCTGGGGGTGGGCACTGAAGCTTTCTTT. It is translated as CASSELGVGTEAFF.

Details on this clone: The junction departs from the called germline gene at one end, perhaps through a read error. The chain joins TRBV7-7 to TRBJ2-7, with D unclear. Per the germline V gene, CDR1 is SSHAT and CDR2 is FNYEAQ (reference sequence). The CDR3 covers 16 residues. The CDR3 nucleotides read TGTGCTAGCAGCTTTAGAGTACTTGCACCCCCGGAGGAGCAGTACTTC. Its protein is CASSFRVLAPPEEQYF.

The J gene is TRBJ2-7, the V gene TRBV27; 7 bases match TRBD2. V shed 6 bases and J 3 bases; nucleotides not matched to a gene: 8. Per the germline V gene, CDR1 is MNHEY and CDR2 is SMNVEV (reference sequence). The CDR3 runs to 14 residues. The CDR3 sequence: CASRGGTRNYEQYF. The CDR3 nucleotides read TGTGCCAGCAGGGGAGGGACTCGCAACTACGAGCAGTACTTC.

V is TRBV6-1 and J is TRBJ1-1, with D tentatively TRBD1 (6 bases). This CDR3 comprises 15 residues. V was pared by 2 bases and J by 11 bases, with 21 bases between. Germline CDR1 reads MNHNS; CDR2 reads SASEGT. As DNA, the CDR3 is TGTGCCAGCAGTGAATTCGCGGGGGGGCGCCGTGAGGCTTTCTTT. The encoded protein is CASSEFAGGRREAFF.

This clone has only one observation. The chain links TRBV7-2 to TRBJ2-2; the D is unclear. This CDR3 contains 14 residues. Germline-derived CDR1 and CDR2 are SGHTA and FQGNSA. The V end was cut by 5 bases, the J end by 1 base, with 8 bases between. The CDR3 is CASSLDQNTGELFF. As DNA, the CDR3 is TGTGCCAGCAGCCTGGACCAGAACACCGGGGAGCTGTTTTTT. The complete variable domain, with remaining parts taken from reference TRBV7-2 and TRBJ2-2, reads GAGVSQSPSNKVTEKGKDVELRCDPISGHTALYWYRQSLGQGLEFLIYFQGNSAPDKSGLPSDRFSAERTGGSVSTLTIQRTQQEDSAVYLCASSLDQNTGELFFGEGSRLTVL.

This clone occurred a few times. The chain has TRBV7-9 and TRBJ1-2; weak D call: TRBD1 (5 bases). CDR1 and CDR2 from the germline V gene are SEHNR and FQNEAQ (reference sequence). V was cut by 5 bases and J by 7 bases, with 11 bases left in between. The CDR3 spans 12 residues. As DNA, the CDR3 is TGTGCCAGCAGCAGGGCTACAGGTGGCTACACCTTC. It specifies CASSRATGGYTF. Combining the CDR3 with reference TRBV7-9 and TRBJ1-2 gives the whole variable domain DTGVSQNPRHKITKRGQNVTFRCDPISEHNRLYWYRQTLGQGPEFLTYFQNEAQLEKSRLLSDRFSAERPKGSFSTLEIQRTEQGDSAMYLCASSRATGGYTFGSGTRLTVV.

The chain uses TRBV27 and TRBJ2-7; D is uncertain. Germline V gene data show CDR1 as MNHEY and CDR2 as SMNVEV (reference sequence). Deletions cut 8 bases from V and 5 bases from J, with 13 bases between. The CDR3 consists of 12 residues. The CDR3 nucleotides read TGTGCCAGCCGCGCCAGCCCGCACGAGCAGTACTTC. Translating gives CASRASPHEQYF.

The chain uses TRBV10-3 and TRBJ1-2; D uncertain. Trimming pared 4 bases from V and 7 bases from J, leaving 7 bases between. This CDR3 region has 11 residues. Germline V gene lookup returns CDR1 ENHRY and CDR2 SYGVKD. The CDR3 loop is CAISVGRGYTF. The CDR3 bases are TGTGCCATCAGTGTCGGGCGTGGCTACACCTTC.